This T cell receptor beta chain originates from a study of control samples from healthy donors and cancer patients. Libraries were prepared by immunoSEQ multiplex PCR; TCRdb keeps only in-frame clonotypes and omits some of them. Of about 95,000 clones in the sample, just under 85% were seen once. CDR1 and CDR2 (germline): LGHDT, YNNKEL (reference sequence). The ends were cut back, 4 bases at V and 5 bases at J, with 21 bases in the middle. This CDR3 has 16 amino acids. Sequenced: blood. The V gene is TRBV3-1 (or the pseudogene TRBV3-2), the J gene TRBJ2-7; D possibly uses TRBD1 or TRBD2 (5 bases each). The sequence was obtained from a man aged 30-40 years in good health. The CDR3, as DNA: TGTGCCAGCAGCCGGAATGACTGGGACGCCGGGGACGAGCAGTACTTC. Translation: CASSRNDWDAGDEQYF.